The 12 T cell receptor beta chains below were found in one sample sequenced in a study of blood T cell repertoires in COVID-19. Sequenced by immunoSEQ multiplex PCR; TCRdb stores in-frame clones only, minus some. The data contain a few hundred thousand clones, around 88% of them singletons. Sequencing was carried out using peripheral blood. The receptors shown here come from an older woman with COVID-19, enrolled during active disease.

The rearrangement links TRBV24-1 to TRBJ2-3, with 9 nucleotides matching TRBD2. The germline V gene encodes CDR1 KGHDR and CDR2 SFDVKD. The CDR3 totals 17 residues. The V gene end was trimmed by 3 bases and the J gene end by 1 base; junction bases not matched to a gene: 7. CDR3 amino acids: CATSDPSGGIGTDTQYF. The DNA of the CDR3 is TGTGCCACCAGTGATCCCAGCGGGGGGATTGGCACAGATACGCAGTATTTT.

This clone was seen a handful of times. The chain joins TRBV5-1 to TRBJ2-2; D is unresolved. The CDR3 length is 13 residues. The germline V gene has CDR1 SGHRS and CDR2 YFSETQ. V shed 4 bases and J shed 5 bases, with 9 bases lying between them. The CDR3 DNA reads as TGCGCCAGCAGCCGCGAGAGAACCGGGGAGCTGTTTTTT. It codes for CASSRERTGELFF.

The J gene is TRBJ2-2, the V gene TRBV5-4, with D unclear. V gave up 6 bases and J gave up 0 bases, with 18 bases separating them. The CDR3 has 17 amino acids. Per germline, CDR1 SGHNT and CDR2 YYREEE (reference sequence). The DNA for the CDR3 is TGTGCCAGCACCCCCGGCCCGGTGGGCACGAACACCGGGGAGCTGTTTTTT. Encoded protein: CASTPGPVGTNTGELFF.

The chain has TRBV29-1 and TRBJ1-2; 7 bases align to TRBD1. The CDR3 is 15 amino acids. Trimming removed 7 bases from V and 7 bases from J; junction bases left unmatched: 18. CDR1 and CDR2 (germline): SQVTM, ANQGSEA. The CDR3 DNA reads TGCAGCGCCGACAGGGAACAGGGAATTTCCGGTGGCTACACCTTC. It is translated as CSADREQGISGGYTF.

The J gene is TRBJ2-5, the V gene TRBV9; 11 bases are shared with TRBD1. CDR3 length equals 15 residues. Germline V gene sequence: CDR1 SGDLS, CDR2 YYNGEE. Trimming cost V 3 bases and J 4 bases; bases outside gene matches: 5. As DNA, the CDR3 is TGTGCCAGCAGCGCCTCCGGGACAGGGGGAGAGACCCAGTACTTC. As protein: CASSASGTGGETQYF.

This clone was observed once. Other DNA sequences in this sample translate to the same CDR3. J is TRBJ1-1 and V is TRBV12-3 or TRBV12-4; a weak D match, TRBD1 (5 bases). V lost 6 bases to trimming and J lost 4 bases, with 12 bases between them. This CDR3 is 13 amino acids long. Here the CDR3 reads CASSLDRGTEAFF. Here the CDR3 DNA reads TGTGCCAGCAGCCTAGACAGAGGCACTGAAGCTTTCTTT.

This clone was detected only once. The V call is TRBV28, the J call TRBJ1-1; TRBD1 matches at 7 bases. The CDR3 is 14 residues long. The V and J ends lost 6 bases and 1 base, in that order; junction bases with no gene match: 5. The germline V gene has CDR1 MDHEN and CDR2 SYDVKM. The CDR3 bases are TGTGCCAGCAGCCAAGGGGGCCCGAACACTGAAGCTTTCTTT. It yields the protein CASSQGGPNTEAFF.

This clone was detected a few times. This sequence joins TRBV19 and TRBJ1-2; 11 nucleotides match TRBD1. Germline CDR1 is LNHDA and CDR2 is SQIVND (reference sequence). This CDR3 has 13 amino acids. J was trimmed by 7 bases and V by 4 bases; bases with no gene match: 2. The CDR3 DNA reads as TGTGCCAGTAGTACGGACAGGGGGCTTGGCTACACCTTC. Protein: CASSTDRGLGYTF. Filled out from reference TRBV19 and TRBJ1-2, the complete variable domain reads DGGITQSPKYLFRKEGQNVTLSCEQNLNHDAMYWYRQDPGQGLRLIYYSQIVNDFQKGDIAEGYSVSREKKESFPLTVTSAQKNPTAFYLCASSTDRGLGYTFGSGTRLTVV.

This rearrangement joins TRBV2 to TRBJ1-4; tentatively, D is TRBD1 (6 bases). Germline CDR1 and CDR2: SNHLY and FYNNEI. CDR3 length: 15 amino acids. V lost 6 bases to trimming and J lost 4 bases, with 15 bases between them. CDR3 DNA sequence: TGTGCCAGCAGCTCACAGGGTTTACATAATGAAAAACTGTTTTTT. Protein product: CASSSQGLHNEKLFF.

This chain links TRBV4-1 with TRBJ1-1; tentative D call: TRBD1 (6 bases). With 0 bases removed from V and 7 bases from J, the gap between germline ends came to 15 bases. This CDR3 has 15 amino acids. Germline-derived CDR1 and CDR2 are MGHRA and YSYEKL. The CDR3 DNA is TGCGCCAGCAGCCAAGATGGGTTGGGGGCTGATGAAGCTTTCTTT. Protein product: CASSQDGLGADEAFF.

The chain couples TRBV25-1 to TRBJ1-4; D unclear. This CDR3 contains 12 residues. Trimming took 4 bases from V and 7 from J, leaving 7 bases between them. The germline gives CDR1 MGHDK, CDR2 SYGVNS. The CDR3: CASSANFEKLFF. As DNA, the CDR3 is TGTGCCAGCAGTGCCAACTTTGAAAAACTGTTTTTT.

The chain couples TRBV2 to TRBJ1-2, with a weak D call TRBD1 (6 bases). The germline V gene encodes CDR1 SNHLY and CDR2 FYNNEI. V gave up 7 bases and J gave up 4 bases, with 10 bases separating them. This CDR3 comprises 12 residues. The CDR3 nucleotides are TGTGCCAGCACTCCGGACAGCTATGGCTACACCTTC. Residues: CASTPDSYGYTF. The entire variable domain, with the rest obtained from reference TRBV2 and TRBJ1-2, is as follows: EPEVTQTPSHQVTQMGQEVILRCVPISNHLYFYWYRQILGQKVEFLVSFYNNEISEKSEIFDDQFSVERPDGSNFTLKIRSTKLEDSAMYFCASTPDSYGYTFGSGTRLTVV.